These 9 T cell receptor beta chains share one sample of origin, sequenced in a study of blood T cells in healthy people across ages. Using a J-beta primer mix together with a sample-barcoded 5' primer, a second PCR was run for about 6 to 12 cycles. TCRdb reanalysed the 5' RACE reads using MiXCR and keeps one entry per CDR3 protein. This table holds roughly 1,300,000 distinct CDR3 sequences, 59% found once. The specimen sequenced was blood. The receptors shown here come from a man between 18 and 29 years old in good health.

The chain carries TRBV9 and TRBJ2-7; 10 bases line up with TRBD2. CDR3 length: 15 residues. Germline loops: CDR1 SGDLS, CDR2 YYNGEE. The V gene end was trimmed by 4 bases and the J gene end by 5 bases; junction bases not matched to a gene: 9. The CDR3: CASSPTSGWYNEQYF. The DNA of the CDR3 is TGTGCCAGCAGCCCGACTAGCGGGTGGTACAACGAGCAGTACTTC.

A remark on this clonotype: Mismatch with germline at one junction end may stem from a read error. V is TRBV5-1 and J is TRBJ2-1; D possibly corresponds to TRBD2 (6 bases). Germline V gives CDR1 SGHRS, CDR2 YFSETQ. This CDR3 is built from 15 residues. CDR3 DNA sequence: TGCGCCAGCAGCTCCCGGGGGAGGAACCACAACGAGCAGTTCTTC. This translates into CASSSRGRNHNEQFF.

CDR3 residues: CSAAGTVAYNEQFF. CDR3 coding DNA: TGCAGTGCTGCCGGGACAGTCGCCTACAATGAGCAGTTCTTC. The rearrangement links TRBV20-1 to TRBJ2-1, with TRBD1 matching over 7 bases. CDR1 and CDR2 from the germline V gene are DFQATT and SNEGSKA (reference sequence). V trimming: 5 bases; J trimming: 2 bases; junction bases outside the gene matches: 6. This CDR3 has 14 amino acids.

The chain has TRBV7-9 and TRBJ2-3, with 7 positions matching TRBD1. The germline gives CDR1 SEHNR, CDR2 FQNEAQ (reference sequence). V was clipped by 5 bases and J by 0 bases; unmatched bases: 8. This CDR3 has 16 residues. CDR3 in amino acids: CASSPGGYPSTDTQYF. The DNA of the CDR3 is TGTGCCAGCAGCCCAGGGGGATACCCAAGCACAGATACGCAGTATTTT.

The chain links TRBV4-1 to TRBJ2-5; D may correspond to TRBD1 or TRBD2 (5 bases each). Germline V gene sequence: CDR1 MGHRA, CDR2 YSYEKL. CDR3 size: 14 residues. With 1 base removed from V and 5 bases from J, the gap between germline ends came to 11 bases. The CDR3, as DNA: TGCGCCAGCAGCCAAGGGGACGTGATGGAGACCCAGTACTTC. As protein: CASSQGDVMETQYF.

This chain uses TRBV11-1 with TRBJ2-7, with D possibly being TRBD2 (6 bases). The V gene lost 5 bases and the J gene lost 1 base, with 12 bases spanning the gap. Germline CDR1 and CDR2: SGHAT and FQDESV (reference sequence). The CDR3 has 14 residues. The CDR3 loop is CASSRLGTSYEQYF. The CDR3 region has the DNA TGTGCCAGCAGCCGGCTCGGGACTTCCTACGAGCAGTACTTC.

The chain is built from TRBV4-2 and TRBJ2-7; the D call may be TRBD1 or TRBD2 (6 bases each). V shed 3 bases and J shed 0 bases, with 12 bases lying between them. Germline V gene lookup returns CDR1 LGHNA and CDR2 YNFKEQ. This CDR3 region has 15 residues. The CDR3 sequence is CASSQRRGPSYEQYF. DNA of the CDR3: TGTGCCAGCAGCCAGCGACGGGGGCCCTCCTACGAGCAGTACTTC.

V is TRBV7-6 and J is TRBJ2-5; 7 positions match TRBD1. The CDR3 runs to 13 residues. Germline trimming cut 3 bases from V and 4 bases from J; bases unmatched to any gene: 2. Germline-derived CDR1 and CDR2 are SGHVS and FNYEAQ. CDR3 sequence reads: CASSLTGIETQYF. CDR3 sequence (DNA): TGTGCCAGCAGCTTGACAGGGATAGAGACCCAGTACTTC.

This sequence joins TRBV25-1 and TRBJ2-6; 10 bases are shared with TRBD1. The CDR3 covers 19 residues. V was clipped by 2 bases and J by 0 bases; unmatched bases: 7. Germline V gene data show CDR1 as MGHDK and CDR2 as SYGVNS. CDR3 amino acids: CASSEGGDRGLSGANVLTF. CDR3 bases: TGTGCCAGCAGTGAAGGAGGGGACAGGGGCCTCTCTGGGGCCAACGTCCTGACTTTC.